This TCR beta chain was sequenced for a study of T cells in Graves' hyperthyroidism and ophthalmopathy. This clonotype was seen ten or more times. The CDR3 runs 15 residues. The germline V gene has CDR1 KGHDR and CDR2 SFDVKD. V gave up 7 bases and J gave up 0 bases; unmatched junction bases: 6. Using RNA transcripts as the source, TCR beta CDR3 regions were amplified. In the first-round RT-PCR of the TCR CDR3, the HTBI primer set was used. Using its own MiXCR run on the multiplex PCR reads, TCRdb lists one record per CDR3 protein. This table has about 840,000 distinct CDR3 sequences, about 38% appearing once.

This TCR was recovered from a man younger than 30 with Graves' hyperthyroidism. Sequencing was carried out using blood. The chain carries TRBV24-1 and TRBJ2-5; the match to TRBD1 covers 8 bases. The CDR3 DNA sequence: TGTGCCACCAGCCCAGGACAGGGCTACCAAGAGACCCAGTACTTC. Its translation is CATSPGQGYQETQYF.